This TCR beta chain is drawn from a study of cytomegalovirus exposure and HLA in healthy donors. The study's findings and limits: A later analysis linked 15,000 to 20,000 TCR beta sequences to HLA alleles at 0.05 false discovery rate. Follow-up analysis later connected one missense variant in DCLRE1C with trimming of TCR beta V- and J-genes.

Points on this clone: No antigen is known for it.

The PCR had 60 Vbeta and 13 Jbeta primers. Authors' processing steps: In a later analysis, of some 80 million unique beta chains, roughly 11 million appeared in at least two donors. Sequenced by immunoSEQ multiplex PCR; TCRdb stores in-frame clones only, minus some. Clone size and the V and J calls come from that table; the DNA yielded D and trimming. The sample has 70,000 to 95,000 clones, roughly 81% seen once. The CDR3 runs 16 residues. V was trimmed by 4 bases and J by 9 bases, leaving 22 bases between them. CDR1 is SGHVS, CDR2 FQNEAQ, per germline. The rearrangement uses TRBV7-8 and TRBJ1-5; unclear D gene. The receptor comes from a woman under 30 in good health and CMV-seropositive. Sample: PBMCs. CDR3 DNA: TGTGCCAGCAGCTCGCTACGGCTTGCAGGATTTGGGCCCCAGCATTTT. Protein sequence: CASSSLRLAGFGPQHF.